What follows are 26 T cell receptor beta chains derived from one specimen sequenced in a study of T cells in tuberculosis. Clones were sequenced by immunoSEQ multiplex PCR, and TCRdb holds only the in-frame ones, with some missing. The repertoire includes under 40,000 clones, roughly 95% of them detected once, and approximately 8% sits in the top ten. Input material: PBMCs. The receptors originated from a donor between 10 and 35 years old with latent tuberculosis or without tuberculosis infection.

The rearrangement joins TRBV5-4 to TRBJ2-1; 12 nucleotides agree with TRBD2. Trimming at V came to 3 bases and at J to 5 bases, leaving 9 bases not matched to a gene. CDR3 size: 17 residues. Germline loops: CDR1 SGHNT, CDR2 YYREEE (reference sequence). The CDR3 coding sequence is TGTGCCAGCAGCTCCGTTTTAACTAGCGGGGGGCACAATGAGCAGTTCTTC. It encodes CASSSVLTSGGHNEQFF.

The V call is TRBV5-4, the J call TRBJ2-1; 8 bases map to TRBD2. CDR1 and CDR2 (germline): SGHNT, YYREEE (reference sequence). The V gene end was trimmed by 2 bases and the J gene end by 4 bases; junction bases not matched to a gene: 5. This CDR3 region has 15 residues. The CDR3 protein is CASSFKREKYNEQFF. The CDR3 DNA is TGTGCCAGCAGCTTTAAGCGGGAGAAGTACAATGAGCAGTTCTTC.

This clone was seen once. The chain joins TRBV7-2 to TRBJ2-5; TRBD2 might be the D (5 bases). CDR3 size: 13 residues. The V end was cut by 5 bases, the J end by 4 bases, with 11 bases between. The germline V gene encodes CDR1 SGHTA and CDR2 FQGNSA. The CDR3 protein is CASSVRRPETQYF. CDR3 DNA sequence: TGTGCCAGCAGCGTACGGAGGCCAGAGACCCAGTACTTC.

The rearrangement links TRBV30 to TRBJ1-1; D is ambiguous. Trimming removed 1 base at V and 4 bases at J, with 10 bases between. The CDR3 totals 13 residues. The V gene's germline CDR1 is GTSNPN and CDR2 SVGIG (reference sequence). This CDR3 is CAWSDEEGTEAFF. CDR3 sequence (DNA): TGTGCCTGGAGTGACGAAGAGGGCACTGAAGCTTTCTTT.

The V call is TRBV7-9, the J call TRBJ1-1, with 7 bases aligning to TRBD1. Losses at the gene ends were 3 bases for V and 6 bases for J; bases not matched to a gene: 10. The CDR3 is made up of 15 amino acids. Looked up from germline, CDR1 is SEHNR and CDR2 is FQNEAQ (reference sequence). The CDR3 coding sequence is TGTGCCAGCAGCTTTCTGACAGGGCCCCGGGCTGAAGCTTTCTTT. Translation: CASSFLTGPRAEAFF.

The chain couples TRBV2 to TRBJ2-1; D uncertain. The CDR3 runs to 14 residues. Trimming shortened V by 3 bases and J by 3 bases, and 9 bases separated the two germline ends. Germline CDR1 SNHLY, CDR2 FYNNEI. CDR3 in DNA: TGTGCCAGCAGTGATCCCAGGAACTACAATGAGCAGTTCTTC. Protein product: CASSDPRNYNEQFF.

Here the CDR3 DNA reads TGTGCCAGCAGTTCCCCGGGGACAGGGGGACGCCCCCCCTCCATTTATGATCCCTACAATGAGCAGTTCTTC. This encodes CASSSPGTGGRPPSIYDPYNEQFF. The rearrangement links TRBV27 to TRBJ2-1; 11 bases are shared with TRBD1. This CDR3 contains 24 residues. CDR1 is MNHEY, CDR2 SMNVEV, per germline (reference sequence). Trimming took 4 bases from V and 2 from J; bases not matched to a gene: 28.

This chain links TRBV6-6 with TRBJ1-2; 7 positions agree with TRBD1. This CDR3 is 14 amino acids long. Germline CDR1 is MNHNY and CDR2 is SVGAGI (reference sequence). V trimming: 6 bases; J trimming: 4 bases; junction bases outside the gene matches: 8. The CDR3 region is CASSNLGQAYGYTF. In nucleotides, the CDR3 is TGTGCCAGCAGCAACCTCGGACAGGCCTATGGCTACACCTTC.

The sample holds one count of this clone. CDR3 in DNA: TGTGCCAGCAGCCCCCTTGGGGGCGCCTCCTACGAGCAGTACTTC. Encoded protein: CASSPLGGASYEQYF. The chain uses TRBV7-9 and TRBJ2-7, with D possibly matching TRBD1 (6 bases). The CDR3 loop spans 15 amino acids. Germline V CDR1 and CDR2: SEHNR, FQNEAQ (reference sequence). V was trimmed by 5 bases and J by 0 bases, leaving 14 bases between them.

This clone was seen a handful of times. V and J are TRBV10-1 and TRBJ2-3; 10 positions match TRBD1. The CDR3 contains 17 residues. CDR1 WNHNN and CDR2 SYGVQD come from the germline V gene (reference sequence). The J segment lost 5 bases and the V segment lost 4 bases, leaving 12 bases of the junction unmatched. The CDR3 region has the DNA TGCGCCAGCAGTGGCCGTCCGTCAGGACAGGGGGAAGATACGCAGTATTTT. This gives the protein CASSGRPSGQGEDTQYF.

Only one count was recorded for this clone. The rearrangement links TRBV27 to TRBJ1-1, with 7 bases lining up with TRBD1. Trimming took 3 bases from V and 3 from J; bases not matched to a gene: 1. The germline gives CDR1 MNHEY, CDR2 SMNVEV (reference sequence). The CDR3 totals 13 residues. The chain's CDR3 is CASSFQGDTEAFF. The CDR3 DNA follows: TGTGCCAGCAGTTTCCAGGGGGACACTGAAGCTTTCTTT.

The V call is TRBV6-6, the J call TRBJ2-7; TRBD2 matches 9 bases. Germline loops: CDR1 MNHNY, CDR2 SVGAGI (reference sequence). The CDR3 loop spans 14 amino acids. Trimming at V came to 7 bases and at J to 0 bases, leaving 4 bases not matched to a gene. The CDR3 region is CASTLAGASYEQYF. The CDR3 DNA is TGTGCCAGCACCTTAGCGGGAGCCTCCTACGAGCAGTACTTC.

V gene TRBV11-2 combines with J gene TRBJ2-3; 7 bases map to TRBD2. The CDR3 runs to 16 residues. V lost 5 bases and J lost 0; bases outside the gene matches: 8. Germline V gene lookup returns CDR1 SGHAT and CDR2 FQNNGV. CDR3 DNA: TGTGCCAGCAGCCGGGGGGAGTTCCCTAGCACAGATACGCAGTATTTT. Translated, it gives CASSRGEFPSTDTQYF.

V gene TRBV27 combines with J gene TRBJ2-7; D gene unclear. The CDR3 loop spans 13 amino acids. V gave up 2 bases and J gave up 1 base, with 6 bases separating them. Germline values: CDR1 MNHEY, CDR2 SMNVEV (reference sequence). CDR3 sequence (DNA): TGTGCCAGCAGTTTAGTACAGTCCTACGAGCAGTACTTC. This codes for CASSLVQSYEQYF.

The rearrangement links TRBV4-1 to TRBJ2-7; TRBD1 agrees at 8 bases. The V gene's germline CDR1 is MGHRA and CDR2 YSYEKL. This CDR3 contains 15 residues. V was pared by 4 bases and J by 5 bases, with 10 bases of the junction left unmatched. The DNA for the CDR3 is TGCGCCAGCAGCCCCGCCGGACAGGGTTCGGACGAGCAGTACTTC. Encoded protein: CASSPAGQGSDEQYF.

The rearrangement links TRBV5-5 to TRBJ1-2; 7 positions match TRBD1. V lost 4 bases and J lost 5; bases outside the gene matches: 5. This CDR3 spans 13 amino acids. Germline V lookup: CDR1 SGHKS, CDR2 YYEKEE (reference sequence). CDR3 DNA: TGTGCCAGCAGCGCGGGGACAGTTTATGGCTACACCTTC. It yields the protein CASSAGTVYGYTF.

V usage is TRBV7-2 and J usage is TRBJ1-1, with TRBD1 matching over 10 bases. Germline values: CDR1 SGHTA, CDR2 FQGNSA. The CDR3 sequence is 17 residues long. V lost 5 bases, J lost 5 bases, and 14 bases stayed unmatched. This CDR3 reads CASSHRQGAYQETEAFF. CDR3 sequence (DNA): TGTGCCAGCAGCCATCGACAGGGGGCTTATCAAGAGACTGAAGCTTTCTTT.

The chain is built from TRBV9 and TRBJ1-5; tentative D call: TRBD1 (6 bases). Between the trimmed V and J ends, which lost 0 bases and 4 bases, there was a span of 8 bases. The CDR3 sequence is 14 residues long. The germline gives CDR1 SGDLS, CDR2 YYNGEE. The CDR3 is CASSVGGGNQPQHF. As DNA, the CDR3 is TGTGCCAGCAGCGTAGGAGGGGGAAATCAGCCCCAGCATTTT.

The chain recombines TRBV7-2 with TRBJ1-2; no clear D gene. V dropped 3 bases and J dropped 0 bases, with 8 bases sitting between them. Germline values: CDR1 SGHTA, CDR2 FQGNSA. The CDR3 loop spans 14 amino acids. The CDR3 here is CASSFPVANYGYTF. The CDR3 DNA is TGTGCCAGCAGCTTCCCCGTAGCTAACTATGGCTACACCTTC.

The rearrangement uses TRBV20-1 and TRBJ2-7, with D unclear. In germline, CDR1 is DFQATT, CDR2 SNEGSKA (reference sequence). V lost 5 bases and J lost 7, with 12 bases in between. The CDR3 extends over 11 amino acids. The CDR3 nucleotides read TGCAGTGCTTTAACCCCCGGGGAGCAGTACTTC. Protein sequence: CSALTPGEQYF.

The rearrangement uses TRBV9 and TRBJ2-3, with 7 bases that match TRBD1. CDR1 is SGDLS and CDR2 is YYNGEE in the germline V gene. The V segment lost 0 bases and the J segment 7 bases; nucleotides outside the gene matches: 8. This CDR3 region has 15 residues. CDR3 nucleotides: TGTGCCAGCAGCGTAGTACAGGGGAATTACAATACGCAGTATTTT. Amino acids: CASSVVQGNYNTQYF.

The rearrangement joins TRBV27 to TRBJ2-1; D is perhaps TRBD2 (5 bases). CDR3 length: 18 amino acids. The germline V gene encodes CDR1 MNHEY and CDR2 SMNVEV (reference sequence). The germline V and J ends were trimmed by 0 bases and 2 bases, with 17 bases remaining between them. The CDR3 DNA is TGTGCCAGCAGTTTATCTGTTTGGGGAGAGATCACCTACAATGAGCAGTTCTTC. Translation: CASSLSVWGEITYNEQFF.

The chain combines TRBV18 with TRBJ2-3; D is ambiguous. CDR1 KGHSH and CDR2 LQKENI come from the germline V gene. The V and J ends lost 5 bases and 2 bases respectively, with 14 bases between them. The CDR3 has 15 residues. CDR3 nucleotides: TGTGCCAGCTCATTAACGCCCGACTCCACAGATACGCAGTATTTT. It codes for CASSLTPDSTDTQYF. Supplemented by reference TRBV18 and TRBJ2-3, the full variable domain reads NAGVMQNPRHLVRRRGQEARLRCSPMKGHSHVYWYRQLPEEGLKFMVYLQKENIIDESGMPKERFSAEFPKEGPSILRIQQVVRGDSAAYFCASSLTPDSTDTQYFGPGTRLTVL.

This clone is a singleton in its sample. The V gene is TRBV19, the J gene TRBJ2-1, with TRBD2 identical over 10 bases. CDR1 and CDR2 from the germline V gene are LNHDA and SQIVND (reference sequence). J was trimmed by 4 bases and V by 5 bases; bases with no gene match: 8. The CDR3 extends over 16 amino acids. This CDR3 reads CASSVELAGRYNEQFF. The CDR3 DNA reads as TGTGCCAGTAGTGTGGAACTAGCGGGACGTTACAATGAGCAGTTCTTC.

As for this clone: The same CDR3 can be traced to other DNA sequences in this sample. The chain is built from TRBV7-9 and TRBJ2-1, with TRBD2 matching 7 bases. The length of the CDR3 is 16 residues. Germline CDR1 is SEHNR and CDR2 is FQNEAQ (reference sequence). Losses at the gene ends were 2 bases for V and 0 bases for J; bases not matched to a gene: 4. The CDR3 protein is CASSLSLAGSYNEQFF. The CDR3 DNA reads as TGTGCCAGCAGCTTAAGCTTAGCGGGCTCCTACAATGAGCAGTTCTTC. Looking up the rest from reference TRBV7-9 and TRBJ2-1 gives the full variable domain: DTGVSQNPRHKITKRGQNVTFRCDPISEHNRLYWYRQTLGQGPEFLTYFQNEAQLEKSRLLSDRFSAERPKGSFSTLEIQRTEQGDSAMYLCASSLSLAGSYNEQFFGPGTRLTVL.

This clone was seen a single time. CDR3: CAIRPLEDRGTLNYGYTF. In DNA, the CDR3 is TGTGCCATCAGGCCACTCGAGGACAGGGGGACTTTAAACTATGGCTACACCTTC. This chain joins TRBV10-3 and TRBJ1-2; 10 bases map to TRBD1. CDR1 and CDR2 (germline): ENHRY, SYGVKD. The junction had 15 bases not matched to a gene; V was cut back by 6 bases and J by 2 bases. The CDR3 is made up of 18 amino acids.